The 20 T cell receptor beta chains reported below all come from one sample, sequenced in a study of CD8+CD57+ T cells in acquired aplastic anemia. Patients picked for sequencing had shown CD8+CD57+ cell expansion detected by flow cytometry. Genomic DNA templated the TCR beta VDJ and CDR3 profiling. One entry per CDR3 protein, called by TCRdb with MiXCR from the reads. The table shows hundreds of thousands of distinct CDR3 sequences, with about a third occurring only once. Sequencing was performed on sorted CD4+, CD8+, or CD8+CD57+ T cells (not recorded which) from PBMCs. These receptors were obtained from a human donor with aplastic anemia.

This clonotype was observed a handful of times. The chain combines TRBV9 with TRBJ1-4; D remains ambiguous. The CDR3 sequence is 17 residues long. Germline V gives CDR1 SGDLS, CDR2 YYNGEE. V was pared by 4 bases and J by 0 bases, with 16 bases between. In DNA, the CDR3 is TGTGCCAGCAGCCCAAGACTAACGCCGTCAACTAATGAAAAACTGTTTTTT. Translation gives CASSPRLTPSTNEKLFF.

There are many counts of this clonotype. The chain combines TRBV6-1 with TRBJ1-6, with unresolved D. Germline CDR1 is MNHNS and CDR2 is SASEGT. The CDR3 is 12 residues long. V shed 6 bases and J shed 14 bases, with 14 bases lying between them. CDR3 sequence (DNA): TGTGCCAGCAGGTCGGACGGGATGACCCTCCACTTT. Translating it yields CASRSDGMTLHF.

This clonotype was seen a handful of times. V is TRBV10-3 and J is TRBJ2-2, with D hard to call. The CDR3 runs 13 residues. V was pared by 10 bases and J by 2 bases, with 11 bases between. CDR1 ENHRY and CDR2 SYGVKD come from the germline V gene. This CDR3 reads CASRGSNTGELFF. For the CDR3, the DNA is TGTGCCAGCAGAGGTTCTAACACCGGGGAGCTGTTTTTT.

This clonotype was seen many times. The rearrangement links TRBV19 to TRBJ1-2; D is possibly TRBD1 (6 bases). This CDR3 spans 12 amino acids. V lost 3 bases, J lost 8 bases, and 10 bases lay in between. Germline loops: CDR1 LNHDA, CDR2 SQIVND (reference sequence). The CDR3 DNA sequence: TGTGCCAGTAGTATGGGGGCTCGGGGCTACACCTTC. Amino acid sequence: CASSMGARGYTF.

The table lists this clonotype with a few counts. The V call is TRBV11-2, the J call TRBJ2-1; D may be TRBD1 (6 bases). Trimming pared 0 bases from V and 2 bases from J, leaving 8 bases between. From germline, CDR1 is SGHAT and CDR2 FQNNGV. The CDR3 extends over 15 amino acids. The CDR3 region is CASSLEDRAYNEQFF. CDR3 DNA: TGTGCCAGCAGCTTAGAGGACAGAGCCTACAATGAGCAGTTCTTC.

This clonotype was seen many times. The chain links TRBV19 to TRBJ2-7; 11 bases fit TRBD1. The CDR3 covers 14 residues. CDR1 and CDR2 from the germline V gene are LNHDA and SQIVND (reference sequence). Trimming cost V 6 bases and J 3 bases; bases outside gene matches: 4. The CDR3 nucleotides are TGTGCCAGTAGCCCGGGACAGGGGGGCTACGAGCAGTACTTC. Its translation is CASSPGQGGYEQYF.

This clonotype appeared a single time. The chain joins TRBV6-1 to TRBJ2-5, with 11 bases fitting TRBD2. Germline V lookup: CDR1 MNHNS, CDR2 SASEGT. This CDR3 contains 13 residues. J was trimmed by 7 bases and V by 2 bases; bases with no gene match: 0. The CDR3 DNA reads as TGTGCCAGCAGTGAACTAGCGGGAGGGACCCAGTACTTC. Its protein is CASSELAGGTQYF.

The rearrangement joins TRBV2 to TRBJ1-4; D unclear. V dropped 0 bases and J dropped 5 bases, with 10 bases sitting between them. Germline V gives CDR1 SNHLY, CDR2 FYNNEI. The CDR3 is made up of 15 amino acids. CDR3 loop: CASSEASQINEKLFF. The CDR3 nucleotides read TGTGCCAGCAGTGAAGCGTCTCAGATAAATGAAAAACTGTTTTTT.

Points on this clonotype: A much larger clone lies one base from this, so it may be a read error. The genes are TRBV9 and TRBJ2-7, with unresolved D. The V gene lost 5 bases and the J gene lost 6 bases, with 12 bases spanning the gap. Germline V gene data show CDR1 as SGDLS and CDR2 as YYNGEE. The CDR3 totals 12 residues. CDR3 bases: TGTGCCAGCAGTCCGACACCCTGCGAGCAGTACTTC. Amino acid sequence: CASSPTPCEQYF.

V and J are TRBV7-6 and TRBJ2-7, with TRBD1 identical over 7 bases. CDR3 size: 15 residues. CDR1 is SGHVS, CDR2 FNYEAQ, per germline. The ends lost 4 bases at V and 3 bases at J; junction bases unmatched: 9. DNA of the CDR3: TGTGCCAGCAGCTCCTCGTCGACAGGGCTCTACGAGCAGTACTTC. Protein sequence: CASSSSSTGLYEQYF. The whole variable domain, filled in from reference TRBV7-6 and TRBJ2-7, reads GAGVSQSPRYKVTKRGQDVALRCDPISGHVSLYWYRQALGQGPEFLTYFNYEAQQDKSGLPNDRFSAERPEGSISTLTIQRTEQRDSAMYRCASSSSSTGLYEQYFGPGTRLTVT.

The V call is TRBV2, the J call TRBJ2-7; D possibly corresponds to TRBD1 (6 bases). V dropped 8 bases and J dropped 9 bases, with 17 bases sitting between them. Per the germline V gene, CDR1 is SNHLY and CDR2 is FYNNEI. The CDR3 consists of 12 residues. The CDR3 sequence is CASGSTGSGQYF. CDR3 DNA: TGTGCCAGCGGAAGTACAGGGTCAGGGCAGTACTTC.

The rearrangement links TRBV13 to TRBJ2-1; possible D gene TRBD2, 6 bases. Trimming removed 3 bases from V and 9 bases from J, with 21 bases in between. Per the germline V gene, CDR1 is PRHDT and CDR2 is FYEKMQ (reference sequence). This CDR3 has 16 residues. For the CDR3, the DNA is TGTGCCAGCAGCTTGAGATCGGGAGTGGAGGGCAGTGAGCAGTTCTTC. As protein: CASSLRSGVEGSEQFF.

Points on this clonotype: This may come from a read error, since a much larger clone is one base off. The chain recombines TRBV7-2 with TRBJ1-5, with D possibly being TRBD1 (5 bases). This CDR3 contains 15 residues. Germline CDR1 and CDR2: SGHTA and FQGNSA. The CDR3 region has the DNA TGTGCCCGCAGCACCCAAGTGGGGCTCGATCAGCCCCAGCATTTT. It is translated as CARSTQVGLDQPQHF.

This clonotype was counted a single time. An end of the junction does not agree with germline; a read error may underlie this. The chain recombines TRBV12-3 or TRBV12-4 with TRBJ1-3, with D perhaps matching TRBD1 (5 bases). The CDR3 is 15 amino acids. This chain's CDR3 is CARSFATGSGNTIYF. CDR3 DNA sequence: TGTGCCCGCAGTTTTGCTACAGGTTCTGGAAACACCATATATTTT.

The rearrangement joins TRBV20-1 to TRBJ2-1; TRBD1 aligns across 7 bases. Germline CDR1 is DFQATT and CDR2 is SNEGSKA (reference sequence). The CDR3 covers 15 residues. The J segment lost 7 bases and the V segment lost 6 bases, leaving 15 bases of the junction unmatched. The CDR3 DNA sequence: TGCAGTGCCGCACTGGGCAGGGGGTTTATTAATGAGCAGTTCTTC. Protein sequence: CSAALGRGFINEQFF.

This clonotype was counted a few times. One end of the junction fails to match germline, which may point to a read error. This sequence joins TRBV10-3 and TRBJ2-7; 7 bases align to TRBD2. Germline-derived CDR1 and CDR2 are ENHRY and SYGVKD. The CDR3 consists of 15 residues. CDR3 DNA: TGTGCCAGCAGTCCGTGGGGGGGAGACTCCTACGAGCAGTACTTC. It translates to CASSPWGGDSYEQYF.

In its sample, this clonotype was seen a few times. A clone one base away is much larger, so this may be a read error. The chain carries TRBV20-1 and TRBJ2-7; D might be TRBD1 (6 bases). Germline loops: CDR1 DFQATT, CDR2 SNEGSKA (reference sequence). The CDR3 covers 14 residues. For the CDR3, the DNA is TGCAGTGCTAGGTCAGGGGTGGGCTCCTACGGGCAGTACTTC. Amino acid sequence: CSARSGVGSYGQYF.

There are a few counts of this clonotype. This chain joins TRBV6-2 or TRBV6-3 and TRBJ1-3; D perhaps matches TRBD1 (5 bases). The CDR3 runs 15 residues. Trimming removed 6 bases from V and 0 bases from J, with 12 bases in between. The V gene's germline CDR1 is MNHEY and CDR2 SVGEGT. CDR3 region: CASRVRGTSGNTIYF. The CDR3 coding sequence is TGTGCCAGCAGGGTTCGAGGGACCTCTGGAAACACCATATATTTT.

Ten or more counts support this clonotype. V usage is TRBV29-1 and J usage is TRBJ2-1, with 10 bases identical to TRBD2. V trimming: 5 bases; J trimming: 6 bases; junction bases outside the gene matches: 7. CDR3 length: 14 amino acids. The V gene's germline CDR1 is SQVTM and CDR2 ANQGSEA. The CDR3 bases are TGCAGCGTTAGCATAGCGGGAGGTTCCAATGAGCAGTTCTTC. Protein: CSVSIAGGSNEQFF.

This clonotype showed up many times. The V and J genes are TRBV6-1 and TRBJ1-6; tentatively, D is TRBD1 (6 bases). CDR3 length equals 14 residues. Germline V gene data show CDR1 as MNHNS and CDR2 as SASEGT. V was cut by 6 bases and J by 7 bases, with 13 bases left in between. In DNA form, the CDR3 reads TGTGCCAGCAGGCTCTCAGGGGTGAATTCACCCCTCCACTTT. Its protein is CASRLSGVNSPLHF.